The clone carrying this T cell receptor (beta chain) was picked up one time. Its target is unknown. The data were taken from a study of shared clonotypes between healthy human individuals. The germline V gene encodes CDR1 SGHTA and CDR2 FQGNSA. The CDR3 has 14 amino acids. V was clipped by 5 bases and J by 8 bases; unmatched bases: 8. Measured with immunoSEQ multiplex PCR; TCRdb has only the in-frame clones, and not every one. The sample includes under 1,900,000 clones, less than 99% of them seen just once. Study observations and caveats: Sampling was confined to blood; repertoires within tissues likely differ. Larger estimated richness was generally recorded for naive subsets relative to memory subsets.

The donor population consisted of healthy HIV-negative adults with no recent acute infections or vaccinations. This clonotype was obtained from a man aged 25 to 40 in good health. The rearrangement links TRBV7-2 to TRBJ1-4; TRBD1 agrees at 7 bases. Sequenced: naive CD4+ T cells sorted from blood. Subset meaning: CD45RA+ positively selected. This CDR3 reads CASSVDRVNEKLFF. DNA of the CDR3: TGTGCCAGCAGCGTAGACAGGGTAAACGAAAAACTGTTTTTT.